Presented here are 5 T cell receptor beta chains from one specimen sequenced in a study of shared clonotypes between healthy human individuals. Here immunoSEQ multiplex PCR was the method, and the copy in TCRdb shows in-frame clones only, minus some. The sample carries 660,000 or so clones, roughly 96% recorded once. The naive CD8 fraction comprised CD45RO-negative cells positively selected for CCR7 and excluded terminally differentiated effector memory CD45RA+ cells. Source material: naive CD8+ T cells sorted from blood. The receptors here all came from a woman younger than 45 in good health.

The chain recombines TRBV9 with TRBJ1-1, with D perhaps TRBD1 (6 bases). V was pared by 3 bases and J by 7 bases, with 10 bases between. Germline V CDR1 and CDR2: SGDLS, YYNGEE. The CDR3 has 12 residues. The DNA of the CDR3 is TGTGCCAGCAGCGCCGGGGGCCATGAAGCTTTCTTT. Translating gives CASSAGGHEAFF.

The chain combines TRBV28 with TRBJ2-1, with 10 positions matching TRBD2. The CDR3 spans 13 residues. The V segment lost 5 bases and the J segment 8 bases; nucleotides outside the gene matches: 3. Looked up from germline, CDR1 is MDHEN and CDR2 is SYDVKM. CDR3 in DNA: TGTGCCAGCAGTACGGGGACTAGCGATGAGCAGTTCTTC. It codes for CASSTGTSDEQFF. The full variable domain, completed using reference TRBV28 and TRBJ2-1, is DVKVTQSSRYLVKRTGEKVFLECVQDMDHENMFWYRQDPGLGLRLIYFSYDVKMKEKGDIPEGYSVSREKKERFSLILESASTNQTSMYLCASSTGTSDEQFFGPGTRLTVL.

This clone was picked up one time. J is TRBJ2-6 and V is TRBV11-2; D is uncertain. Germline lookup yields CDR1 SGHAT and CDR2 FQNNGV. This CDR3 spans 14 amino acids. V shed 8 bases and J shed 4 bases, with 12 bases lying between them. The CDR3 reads CASSPVPGANVLTF. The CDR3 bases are TGTGCCAGCTCCCCAGTTCCCGGGGCCAACGTCCTGACTTTC. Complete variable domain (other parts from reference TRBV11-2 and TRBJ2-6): EAGVAQSPRYKIIEKRQSVAFWCNPISGHATLYWYQQILGQGPKLLIQFQNNGVVDDSQLPKDRFSAERLKGVDSTLKIQPAKLEDSAVYLCASSPVPGANVLTFGAGSRLTVL.

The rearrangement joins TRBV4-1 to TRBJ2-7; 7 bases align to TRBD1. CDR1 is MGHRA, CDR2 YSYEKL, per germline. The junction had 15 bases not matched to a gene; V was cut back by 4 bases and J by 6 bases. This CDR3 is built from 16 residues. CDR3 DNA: TGCGCCAGCAGCCTACAAGAGGGGGCAGGGATCGGCGAGCAGTACTTC. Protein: CASSLQEGAGIGEQYF.

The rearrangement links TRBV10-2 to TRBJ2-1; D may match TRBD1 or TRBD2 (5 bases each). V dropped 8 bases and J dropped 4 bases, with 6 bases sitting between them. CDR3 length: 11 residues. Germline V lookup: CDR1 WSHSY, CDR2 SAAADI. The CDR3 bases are TGCGCCAGCGGGACGTACAATGAGCAGTTCTTC. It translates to CASGTYNEQFF.